This T cell receptor (beta chain) originates from a study of T cells in women clearing cervical HPV infection. Trimming removed 4 bases at V and 0 bases at J, with 10 bases between. The germline gives CDR1 ENHRY, CDR2 SYGVKD. The CDR3 has 15 residues. With regard to this clone: The read stops 3 residues short of the end of the CDR3; the missing end is completed from the germline J gene.

The repertoire was sequenced with immunoSEQ multiplex PCR; TCRdb's copy has only in-frame clones and lacks some. The table lists around 15,000 clones. This chain uses TRBV10-3 with TRBJ1-5; D may be TRBD1 (6 bases). The sample was blood buffy coat. This sequence originates from a woman aged 18 to 69 with a cervical HPV16 infection that either progressed to CIN3+ or cleared (not recorded which). The covered CDR3 bases are TGTGCCATCAGTGGCAGGGACAATAGCAATCAGCCC. This translates into CAISGRDNSNQP. In full, the CDR3 reads CAISGRDNSNQPQHF.